This T cell receptor beta chain was obtained from a study of cytomegalovirus exposure and HLA in healthy donors (dated by TCRdb to between 2016 and 2019). A note on the overall study: An earlier analysis of approximately 550 of the donors reported more than 250 Gb of sequence data and around 110 million unique TCR beta sequences from around 200 million T cells. The aim of the study was to test whether cataloging public T cell receptors could identify signatures of past pathogen exposure. To predict cytomegalovirus infection status, the study brought together high-throughput TCR immunosequencing, statistical association of individual TCRs with disease status, and machine learning. A later genetic analysis used genome-wide SNP genotypes for about 55% of the 666 donors, treating that subset as a discovery cohort. Rather than using new phenotypic data, the later analysis identified candidate immune exposures from TCR beta sequences and from how often those sequences occurred across donors. Class I and class II HLA loci were covered by the typing at four-digit resolution. An earlier analysis of nearly 600 of the donors applied high-throughput TCR beta sequencing to assess whether each TCR beta V gene segment acted as functional or pseudogenic. Among the 398 genotyped donors, approximately 81% belonged to the genetic ancestry cluster associated with self-reported Caucasian donors. Besides the first cohort of under 700 subjects, a separate validation cohort made up of 120 different subjects was used. Typing coverage varied by locus: roughly 620-640 donors for A, B, C, DRB1 and DQB1; 522 for DQA1; 606 for DPA1; approximately 470 for DPB1. The study profiled the T cell repertoires of about 720 subjects by immunosequencing and related them to cytomegalovirus serostatus. Every repertoire in the discovery cohort had been generated on one and the same sequencing platform. An early release that covered about 600 HLA-typed donors contained around 300 gigabases of sequencing data and 70 million to 100 million unique TCR sequences. Across under 500 genotyped donors of the cohort, an average of approximately 220,000 unique TCR beta nucleotide sequences per donor were sequenced, and roughly 17% of those sequences were non-productive. Because of strong linkage in the cohort, roughly five DR-DQ haplotypes were treated as single units for association and clustering. Alongside the repertoire data, information on donor age, sex, ethnicity and CMV serostatus was compiled. A later analysis re-examined previously published TCR beta repertoires from about 700 donors and added high-resolution HLA genotyping to investigate patterns of TCR occurrence. General conclusions and limits of the study: Most TCR sequences were observed very rarely across donors, whereas some public TCRs were present in many individuals. According to a later analysis, parvovirus B19, influenza, CMV and Epstein-Barr virus appeared linked to several top co-occurrence clusters. In an earlier analysis of 500 to 650 of the donors, most TCR beta V segments appeared in productive rearrangements about 90% or about 30% of the time, broadly matching IMGT annotations. In this cohort, only TCR beta chains were sequenced, and detectable features were limited by the absence of alpha or paired-chain data. In the study, some 160 TCR beta chains were listed as associated with cytomegalovirus. Correlated functional status among segregating V segments might be attributable to linkage disequilibrium, but an unknown experimental factor could not be ruled out. Strong co-occurrence of HLA alleles, especially DR and DQ, made assigning TCR associations to individual alleles difficult. A later genetic analysis associated a missense DCLRE1C variant with V-gene and J-gene trimming of TCR beta chains, and an independent cohort replicated the association. In a later analysis, HLA-associated TCR beta chains were found to be more clonally expanded and to have lower generation probabilities than equally common non-associated chains. Roughly uniform sequencing depth across donors was assumed in presence/absence analyses, although this assumption may not hold. HLA typing was unavailable for some donors at each locus, so association tests used only the typed subset. A cluster of highly shared sequence variants was judged likely to be a technical artifact of the sequencing pipeline. In a later analysis, most CMV-associated TCR beta chains were found to appear HLA-restricted, with HLA associations seemingly driven largely by CMV exposure. The 87-base-pair reads could not distinguish some IMGT-functional V segments, including TRBV6-2 and TRBV6-3, so those segments were excluded. The classifier was reported to diagnose cytomegalovirus status with high specificity and sensitivity in both the original and validation cohorts. About 15 rarely observed V segments, including chromosome 9 orphons, were excluded from the earlier analysis of several hundred of the donors because counts were too low. Compared with the 666-donor mean, donors in an Asian-associated ancestry cluster had fewer N-insertions in productive TCRs, according to a later genetic analysis. In a later analysis, the rate of TCR association differed among HLA loci, with DRB1 alleles having the most associated TCRs and HLA-C alleles having the fewest. It was suggested by the authors that the approach could potentially be generalized to other disease states and immunological phenotypes. Immune exposure information for the cohort was limited to CMV serostatus. In vitro tests confirmed that a few of the cytomegalovirus-associated TCR beta chains recognize cytomegalovirus antigens. A further reported finding was that TCR beta sequences accurately predicted the HLA-A and HLA-B alleles for most subjects in the first cohort. Specific HLA alleles were associated with 18,000 or so TCR beta sequences at a false discovery rate of 0.05 in a later analysis.

This clone showed up just once. Its antigen is currently not known. Base qualities are missing; no much larger clone stands one base away. Receptors were amplified or captured by the immunoSEQ multiplex PCR assay. For the multiplex PCR, a mixture combining 60 forward primers for TCR Vbeta segments and 13 reverse primers for TCR Jbeta segments was used. The CDR3 region of rearranged TCR beta genes was amplified from genomic DNA with a multiplex PCR assay. On the Illumina HiSeq System, the amplified TCR beta libraries were sequenced as 87-base-pair reads. Under the source paper's analysis protocol: A later analysis counted about 80 million unique TCR beta chains across the 550 to 800 repertoires, and some 11 million of these chains were shared by at least two donors. To remove PCR and sequencing errors, raw reads were error-corrected and collapsed into unique sequences using a nearest-neighbor algorithm that merged closely related sequences. To assign V, D and J gene segments, CDR3 sequences were aligned to IMGT reference sequences. For a sequence to be retained, a match of at least six nucleotides was required to both a V gene segment and a J gene segment. Rearrangements were classified as productive when the CDR3 lacked stop codons and remained in frame with V and J, and all other rearrangements were classified as non-productive. CDR3 was defined by IMGT convention, running from the second conserved V-encoded cysteine to the conserved J-encoded phenylalanine. The earlier analysis of some 540 of the donors excluded any sequence lacking an unambiguous match to a single V gene segment. An earlier analysis of approximately 590 of the donors classified V segments as functional when productive rearrangements were above 56.7% and as segregating when the standard deviation between donors was above 5%. A statistical classification framework was built for diagnosing cytomegalovirus status from the catalog of TCR beta chain sequences. A later analysis assigned V and J genes by comparing TCR nucleotide sequences with IMGT/GENE-DB human TR gene sequences. A later analysis assigned CDR3 sequences and most-parsimonious VDJ recombination scenarios with the TCRdist pipeline. In a later analysis, each TCR beta chain was defined by its CDR3 amino acid sequence together with its V-gene family, and reads without a unique V-gene family were excluded. In a later analysis, approximately 590 highly shared, low-generation-probability nucleotide sequences were removed to address suspected cross-contamination and a sequencing artifact. A later analysis calculated a clonal expansion index for each public chain from normalized within-repertoire ranks of inferred template counts. A later analysis computed generation probabilities with a VDJ recombination model fitted to out-of-frame rearrangements, and checked the results against IGoR. In a later analysis, hypergeometric tests were used to score TCR-TCR, TCR-HLA and TCR-CMV co-occurrence, with a repertoire-size bias correction applied to TCR pairs. To estimate false discovery rates, a later analysis permuted the HLA or CMV assignments 20 times. In a later analysis, co-occurring TCRs were grouped using DBSCAN, with TCRdist sequence similarity added in when clustering inside HLA-allele-positive subsets. Repertoires with fewer than 30,000 or more than 120,000 public chains, plus five repertoires with anomalous nucleotide sharing, were excluded from co-occurrence clustering. In TCRdb, the immuneACCESS table is reduced to in-frame sequences with V and J assigned. These tables do not hold every clone; where another copy was compared, an unresolved V gene accounts for under half, and the others remain unexplained. V and J calls and clone size are given by that table; D and trimming were obtained from the DNA. The sample table lists around 130,000 clones, approximately 80% of them with a count of one. The ten largest make up roughly 12% of the sample.

Spanning cysteine to phenylalanine, the CDR3 consists of 16 amino acids. The CDR3 DNA has 48 bases and is translated from base 1. V lost 4 bases and J lost 2 bases, and the count of bases not matched to a germline gene is 10. From the germline V gene, CDR1 is SGHRS and CDR2 is YFSETQ. The cohort was made up of roughly 670 healthy bone marrow donors. All cohort members were sampled while nominally healthy, although unrecorded immune exposures were likely present. The donor was CMV seropositive and was included in the group of 250 to 350 seropositive cohort members. A peripheral blood sample was collected from each donor, and TCR beta sequencing was performed on peripheral blood mononuclear cells. Genomic DNA extraction from the blood cell samples was performed with the Qiagen DNeasy Blood Extraction Kit.

The source is a male donor in good health and CMV-seropositive. The sequenced sample was PBMCs. The V and J segments used are TRBV5-1 and TRBJ2-7; 9 bases in the middle match TRBD1. The sequenced DNA: TGCGCCAGCAGCCTGAGGCCCGGGACAGGGACCTACGAGCAGTACTTC. The resulting protein is CASSLRPGTGTYEQYF.